This T cell receptor beta chain comes out of a study of cytomegalovirus exposure and HLA in healthy donors. V lost 5 bases to trimming and J lost 3 bases, with 17 bases between them. The CDR3 consists of 15 residues. Germline V gene sequence: CDR1 SGHTA, CDR2 FQGNSA. In regard to this clone: The antigen is undetermined.

Both 60 Vbeta primers and 13 Jbeta primers went into the PCR. Sequencing was performed with immunoSEQ multiplex PCR; in TCRdb, only in-frame clones are kept and a portion is missing. The sample consists of about 120,000 clones, 60% to 75% of them appearing once. General study findings and limits: TCR beta sequences reportedly predicted the HLA-A and HLA-B alleles of most subjects accurately. The classifier was said to identify cytomegalovirus status with high specificity and sensitivity.

The chain is built from TRBV7-2 and TRBJ2-7; D possibly corresponds to TRBD1 (5 bases). The sequence came from a middle-aged woman in good health and CMV-seropositive. The sequencing sample was made of PBMCs. The CDR3 nucleotides read TGTGCCAGCAGCCCAAGAAAGGGGCTTAACTACGAGCAGTACTTC. It encodes CASSPRKGLNYEQYF.